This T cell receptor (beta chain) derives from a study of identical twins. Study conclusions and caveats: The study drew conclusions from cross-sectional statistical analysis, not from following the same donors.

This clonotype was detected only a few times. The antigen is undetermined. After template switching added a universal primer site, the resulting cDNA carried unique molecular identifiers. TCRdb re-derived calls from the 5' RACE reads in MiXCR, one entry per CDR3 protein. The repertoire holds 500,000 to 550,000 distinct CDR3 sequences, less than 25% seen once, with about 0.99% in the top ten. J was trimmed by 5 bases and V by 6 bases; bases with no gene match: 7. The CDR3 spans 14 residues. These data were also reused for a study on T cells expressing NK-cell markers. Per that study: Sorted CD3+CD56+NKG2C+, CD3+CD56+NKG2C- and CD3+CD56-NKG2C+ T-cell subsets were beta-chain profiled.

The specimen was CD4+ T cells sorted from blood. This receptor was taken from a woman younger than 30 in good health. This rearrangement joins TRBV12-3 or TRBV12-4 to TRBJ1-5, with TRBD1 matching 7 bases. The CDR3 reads CASSLYRGDQPQHF. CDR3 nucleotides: TGTGCCAGCAGCCTTTACAGGGGAGATCAGCCCCAGCATTTT.